The source of this T cell receptor (beta chain) is a study of T cells in Graves' hyperthyroidism and ophthalmopathy. Study-level points and caveats: Appearing also in blood were most of the thyroid clonotypes expanded above 0.001.

TCR beta CDR3 regions were amplified from RNA transcripts. An initial round of RT-PCR targeting the TCR CDR3 relied on the HTBI primer set. TCRdb independently ran MiXCR on the multiplex PCR reads; one entry per CDR3 protein. The sample yields about 560,000 distinct CDR3 sequences, over 15% seen once. The CDR3 contains 16 residues. Germline assignment: CDR1 SGHTA and CDR2 FQGNSA. This clonotype has more than one count but fewer than ten. The antigen is unknown. Compared with germline, one end of the junction differs, possibly owing to a read error. Across 18 months, stable Graves' hyperthyroidism was marked by no progression to ophthalmopathy. Thyroid ultrasound, orbital computed tomography, clinical symptoms, and serum thyroxine and TRAb underpinned diagnoses. It was less than 13 ml of fresh peripheral blood that supplied the PBMCs.

The rearrangement joins TRBV7-2 to TRBJ2-1, with TRBD1 identical over 9 bases. This receptor was obtained from a woman aged 18 to 35 with Graves' hyperthyroidism. The sample comprised blood. CDR3 nucleotide sequence: TGTGCCAGCAGCGCGGAGTGGACAGGGGCGGGCAATGAGCAGTCCTTC. Its translation: CASSAEWTGAGNEQSF.